This T cell receptor (beta chain) was captured by sequencing in a study of cytomegalovirus exposure and HLA in healthy donors. The study, taken as a whole, reports: Trimming of TCR beta V- and J-genes showed a link, identified in a later analysis, to a missense DCLRE1C variant. Cytomegalovirus-associated TCR beta chains were listed, numbering over 150. By a later analysis, the bulk of CMV-associated TCR beta chains appeared HLA-restricted.

Notes on this clone: No antigen is known for it.

J lost 3 bases, V lost 3 bases, and 2 bases had no gene match. CDR1 and CDR2 from the germline V gene are LNHDA and SQIVND (reference sequence). CDR3 length: 15 amino acids. PCR used 60 Vbeta primers and 13 Jbeta primers. In the authors' methods: Unique TCR beta chains numbered roughly 84 million in a later analysis, with 10 million to 14 million shared. Measured with immunoSEQ multiplex PCR; TCRdb has only the in-frame clones, and not every one. That table gives V, J and clone size, and the DNA gave D and trimming. This table lists more than 110,000 clones. The receptor's source is a man aged 40-50 years in good health and CMV-seronegative. This sequence joins TRBV19 and TRBJ2-1, with 10 bases fitting TRBD2. The sample was PBMCs. CDR3 in amino acids: CASSISGGDYNEQFF. The CDR3 region has the DNA TGTGCCAGTAGTATCAGCGGGGGGGACTACAATGAGCAGTTCTTC.